This TCR beta chain comes out of a study of blood T cell repertoires in COVID-19. About the research overall: Spain, Italy and the United States supplied samples that represented acute and convalescent COVID-19. PBMCs, B-cell-depleted T cells, or T cells provided the cDNA or gDNA that made up the material.

Original methodology: Quantification of nucleated cells was approximated via reference gene primer amplification. Assay: immunoSEQ multiplex PCR; the TCRdb copy retains only in-frame clones and omits some. Clonal size and the V and J genes are those of that table, whereas D and trimming came from the DNA. Among under 60,000 clones listed, about 90% were seen once. CDR3 length equals 16 residues. Germline-derived CDR1 and CDR2 are SGHKS and YYEKEE (reference sequence). After removal of 5 bases from V and 0 bases from J, the junction contained 7 bases not matched to a gene. This TCR was recovered from a human donor in a cohort sampled during active COVID-19. The sequenced material came from peripheral blood. The rearrangement joins TRBV5-5 to TRBJ2-7; TRBD2 matches 11 bases. The CDR3: CASRLGLAESSYEQYF. In DNA form, the CDR3 reads TGTGCCAGCAGACTGGGACTAGCGGAGAGCTCCTACGAGCAGTACTTC.